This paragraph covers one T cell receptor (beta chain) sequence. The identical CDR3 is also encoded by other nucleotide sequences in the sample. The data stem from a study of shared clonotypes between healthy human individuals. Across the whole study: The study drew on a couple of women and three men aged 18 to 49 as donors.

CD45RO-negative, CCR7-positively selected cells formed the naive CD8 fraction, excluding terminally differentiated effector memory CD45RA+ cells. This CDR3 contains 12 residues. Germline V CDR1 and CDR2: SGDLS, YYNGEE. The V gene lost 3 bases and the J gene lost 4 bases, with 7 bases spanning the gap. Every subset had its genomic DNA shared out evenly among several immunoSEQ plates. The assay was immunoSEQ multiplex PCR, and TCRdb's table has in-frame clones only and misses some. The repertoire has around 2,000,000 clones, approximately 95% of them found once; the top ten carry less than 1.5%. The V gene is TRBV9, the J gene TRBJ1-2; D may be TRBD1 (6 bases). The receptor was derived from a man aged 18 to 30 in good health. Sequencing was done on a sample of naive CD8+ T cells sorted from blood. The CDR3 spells CASSGRGYGYTF. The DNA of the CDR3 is TGTGCCAGCAGCGGCAGGGGCTATGGCTACACCTTC. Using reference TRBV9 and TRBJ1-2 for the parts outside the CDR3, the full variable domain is DSGVTQTPKHLITATGQRVTLRCSPRSGDLSVYWYQQSLDQGLQFLIQYYNGEERAKGNILERFSAQQFPDLHSELNLSSLELGDSALYFCASSGRGYGYTFGSGTRLTVV.